The TCR beta chain described here comes from a study of blood T cell repertoires in COVID-19. The germline CDR1 and CDR2 sequences are SGHDT and YYEEEE. Trimming removed 0 bases from V and 5 bases from J, with 11 bases in between. The CDR3 totals 14 residues. Method: immunoSEQ multiplex PCR; TCRdb's copy keeps in-frame clones and lacks some. The sample has 70,000 to 90,000 clones; roughly 77% are singletons. This TCR was recovered from a human donor in a cohort sampled during active COVID-19. Input material: peripheral blood. This chain uses TRBV5-6 with TRBJ2-5; D not certain. The CDR3 DNA follows: TGTGCCAGCAGCTTGGGAAACAGACCCGAGACCCAGTACTTC. The encoded protein is CASSLGNRPETQYF.